This entry lists 7 T cell receptor beta chains sequenced from one sample in a study of beta chain features in type 1 diabetes. Investigators reverse transcribed all isolated RNA, so they sequenced expressed TCRB transcripts. The data were produced by immunoSEQ multiplex PCR, yet TCRdb's version contains in-frame clones alone and is incomplete. In the table there are hundreds of thousands of clones, 10% to 15% of which are singletons. These receptors' antigens are unknown. General study results and limits: Type 1 diabetes patients had TCRB CDR3s that were shorter (moderately but significantly so) in all four CD4+ subsets.

Sequencing used naive CD4+ T cells from blood. The receptor set was obtained from a man aged 18 to 29 with type 1 diabetes.

This clone was observed a handful of times. V and J are TRBV6-5 and TRBJ1-1, with 7 bases that match TRBD1. From germline, CDR1 is MNHEY and CDR2 SVGAGI. The CDR3 is made up of 14 amino acids. The V and J ends lost 4 bases and 4 bases, in that order; junction bases with no gene match: 6. This chain's CDR3 is CASSSQTGSTEAFF. The CDR3 nucleotides read TGTGCCAGCAGTTCCCAGACAGGGAGCACTGAAGCTTTCTTT.

This clone was counted between two and nine times. V gene TRBV19 combines with J gene TRBJ2-1, with D possibly TRBD1 on 6 matching bases. This CDR3 contains 15 residues. CDR1 and CDR2 (germline): LNHDA, SQIVND (reference sequence). V shed 8 bases and J shed 7 bases, with 21 bases lying between them. This CDR3 is CASGSTVPGVNEQFF. In DNA, the CDR3 is TGTGCCAGTGGGTCCACTGTACCAGGGGTTAATGAGCAGTTCTTC. The entire variable domain, with the rest obtained from reference TRBV19 and TRBJ2-1, is as follows: DGGITQSPKYLFRKEGQNVTLSCEQNLNHDAMYWYRQDPGQGLRLIYYSQIVNDFQKGDIAEGYSVSREKKESFPLTVTSAQKNPTAFYLCASGSTVPGVNEQFFGPGTRLTVL.

The chain employs TRBV2 and TRBJ1-1, with a weak D call TRBD1 (5 bases). Looked up from germline, CDR1 is SNHLY and CDR2 is FYNNEI. The CDR3 is made up of 14 amino acids. The V end lost 5 bases, the J end lost 0 bases, and 10 bases lay between the germline ends. The CDR3 protein is CASSFQGLNTEAFF. The CDR3 DNA reads as TGTGCCAGCAGTTTCCAGGGCCTGAACACTGAAGCTTTCTTT.

This chain links TRBV11-2 with TRBJ2-3; 14 bases map to TRBD2. V dropped 4 bases and J dropped 5; count of bases not matched to a gene: 11. The germline V gene has CDR1 SGHAT and CDR2 FQNNGV. This CDR3 comprises 18 residues. The CDR3 nucleotides are TGTGCCAGCAGCTACGGACTAGCGGGGGGCCCACTTCGAGATACGCAGTATTTT. Its protein product is CASSYGLAGGPLRDTQYF. The full variable domain, with the rest looked up from reference TRBV11-2 and TRBJ2-3, is EAGVAQSPRYKIIEKRQSVAFWCNPISGHATLYWYQQILGQGPKLLIQFQNNGVVDDSQLPKDRFSAERLKGVDSTLKIQPAKLEDSAVYLCASSYGLAGGPLRDTQYFGPGTRLTVL.

In its sample, this clone was seen a few times. This chain connects TRBV5-1 to TRBJ2-1; a weak D match, TRBD2 (5 bases). Looked up from germline, CDR1 is SGHRS and CDR2 is YFSETQ. CDR3 length: 12 residues. Trimming took 3 bases from V and 6 from J, leaving 7 bases between them. In nucleotides, the CDR3 is TGCGCCAGCAGCTCCACTAGCAATGAGCAGTTCTTC. As protein: CASSSTSNEQFF.

The chain has TRBV19 and TRBJ1-2, with 8 positions matching TRBD1. With 5 bases clipped from V and 8 bases from J, the junction kept 10 bases outside the gene matches. The CDR3 is 14 amino acids. The germline CDR1 and CDR2 sequences are LNHDA and SQIVND (reference sequence). The CDR3 region is CASSPASTGDGYTF. CDR3 DNA sequence: TGTGCCAGTAGTCCCGCCTCGACAGGGGACGGCTACACCTTC.

The chain employs TRBV11-2 and TRBJ2-6, with D possibly called TRBD1 or TRBD2 (5 bases each). The CDR3 has 16 residues. V was pared by 1 base and J by 0 bases, with 7 bases between. From germline, CDR1 is SGHAT and CDR2 FQNNGV. The CDR3 DNA follows: TGTGCCAGCAGCTTAGGGGGGTCCTCTGGGGCCAACGTCCTGACTTTC. Translation gives CASSLGGSSGANVLTF.